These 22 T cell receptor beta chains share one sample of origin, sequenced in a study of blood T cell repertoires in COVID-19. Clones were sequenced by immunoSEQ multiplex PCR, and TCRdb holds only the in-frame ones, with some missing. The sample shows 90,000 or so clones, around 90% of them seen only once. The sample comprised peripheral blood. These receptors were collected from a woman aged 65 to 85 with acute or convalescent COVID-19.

CDR3 nucleotide sequence: TGTGCCTGGAGTACGGGGGGCGCCTATAATTCACCCCTCCACTTT. Protein: CAWSTGGAYNSPLHF. The rearrangement links TRBV30 to TRBJ1-6; possible D gene TRBD1, 6 bases. The CDR3 is 15 amino acids. Germline values: CDR1 GTSNPN, CDR2 SVGIG (reference sequence). V was clipped by 2 bases and J by 2 bases, with 10 bases between them.

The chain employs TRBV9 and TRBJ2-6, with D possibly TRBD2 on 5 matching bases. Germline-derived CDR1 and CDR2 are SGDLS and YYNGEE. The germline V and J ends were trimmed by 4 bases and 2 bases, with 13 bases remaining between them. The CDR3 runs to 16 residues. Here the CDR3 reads CASSLAGLAGANVLTF. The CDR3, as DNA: TGTGCCAGCAGCCTCGCCGGACTCGCTGGGGCCAACGTCCTGACTTTC.

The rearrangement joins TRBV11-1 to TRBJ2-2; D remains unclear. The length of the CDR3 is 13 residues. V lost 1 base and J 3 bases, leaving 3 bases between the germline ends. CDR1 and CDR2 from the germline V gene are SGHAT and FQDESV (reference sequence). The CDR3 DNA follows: TGTGCCAGCAGCTTAGGAGACACCGGGGAGCTGTTTTTT. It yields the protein CASSLGDTGELFF.

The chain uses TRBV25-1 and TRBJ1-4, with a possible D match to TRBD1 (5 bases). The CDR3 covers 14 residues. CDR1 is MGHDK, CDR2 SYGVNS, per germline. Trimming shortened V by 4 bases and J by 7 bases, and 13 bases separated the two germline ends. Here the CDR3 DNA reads TGTGCCAGCAGTGTTCAGGGATCGATTGAAAAACTGTTTTTT. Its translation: CASSVQGSIEKLFF.

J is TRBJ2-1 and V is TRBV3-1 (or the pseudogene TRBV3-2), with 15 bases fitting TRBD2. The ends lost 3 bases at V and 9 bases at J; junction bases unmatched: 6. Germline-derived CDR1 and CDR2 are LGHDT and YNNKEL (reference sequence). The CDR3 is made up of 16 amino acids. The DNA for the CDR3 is TGTGCCAGCAGCCAGTGGACTAGCGGGGGGGCCACTGAGCAGTTCTTC. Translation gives CASSQWTSGGATEQFF.

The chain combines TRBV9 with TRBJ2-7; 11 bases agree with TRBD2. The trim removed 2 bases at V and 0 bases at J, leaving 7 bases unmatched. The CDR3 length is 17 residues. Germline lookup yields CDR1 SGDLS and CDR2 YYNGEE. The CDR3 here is CASSVPGLAASSYEQYF. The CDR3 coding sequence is TGTGCCAGCAGCGTTCCGGGACTAGCGGCTAGCTCCTACGAGCAGTACTTC.

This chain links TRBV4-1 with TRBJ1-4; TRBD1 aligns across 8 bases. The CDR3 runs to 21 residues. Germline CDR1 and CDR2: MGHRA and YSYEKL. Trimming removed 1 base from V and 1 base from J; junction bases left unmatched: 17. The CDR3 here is CASSQAPTGSGQGGTNEKLFF. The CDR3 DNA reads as TGCGCCAGCAGCCAAGCCCCCACTGGATCAGGACAGGGAGGAACTAATGAAAAACTGTTTTTT.

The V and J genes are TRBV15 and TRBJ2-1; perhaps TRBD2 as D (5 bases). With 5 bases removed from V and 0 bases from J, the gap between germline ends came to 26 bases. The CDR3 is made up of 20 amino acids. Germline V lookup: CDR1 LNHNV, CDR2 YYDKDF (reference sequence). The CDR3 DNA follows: TGTGCCACCAGCGCTAGACCGGGATCTACACTAAAGAGCTCCTACAATGAGCAGTTCTTC. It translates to CATSARPGSTLKSSYNEQFF.

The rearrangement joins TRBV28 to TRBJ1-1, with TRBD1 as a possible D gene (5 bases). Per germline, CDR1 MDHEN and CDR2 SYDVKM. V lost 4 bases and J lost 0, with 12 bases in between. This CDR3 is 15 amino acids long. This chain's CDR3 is CASSYSAGMNTEAFF. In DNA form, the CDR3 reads TGTGCCAGCAGTTATTCGGCAGGGATGAACACTGAAGCTTTCTTT.

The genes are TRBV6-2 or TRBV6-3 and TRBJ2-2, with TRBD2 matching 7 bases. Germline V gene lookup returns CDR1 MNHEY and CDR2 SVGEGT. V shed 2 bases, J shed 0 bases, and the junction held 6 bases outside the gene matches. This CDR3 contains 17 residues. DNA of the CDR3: TGTGCCAGCAGTTACGTCCCGGGGGGAGCGAACACCGGGGAGCTGTTTTTT. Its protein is CASSYVPGGANTGELFF.

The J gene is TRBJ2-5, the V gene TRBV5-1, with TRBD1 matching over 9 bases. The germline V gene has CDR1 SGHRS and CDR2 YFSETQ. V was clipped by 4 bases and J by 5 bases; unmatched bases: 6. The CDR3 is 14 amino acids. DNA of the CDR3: TGCGCCAGCAGCCTGGGGACAGGGTTGGAGACCCAGTACTTC. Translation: CASSLGTGLETQYF.

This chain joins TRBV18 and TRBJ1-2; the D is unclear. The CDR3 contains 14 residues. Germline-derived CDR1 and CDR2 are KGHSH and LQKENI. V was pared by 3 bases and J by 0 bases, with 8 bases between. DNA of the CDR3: TGTGCCAGCTCACCCGGTTCTACTAACTATGGCTACACCTTC. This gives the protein CASSPGSTNYGYTF.

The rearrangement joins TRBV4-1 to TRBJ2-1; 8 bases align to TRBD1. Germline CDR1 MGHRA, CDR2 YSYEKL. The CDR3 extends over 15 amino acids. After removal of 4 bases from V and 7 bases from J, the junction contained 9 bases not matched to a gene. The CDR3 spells CASSRTSTGVNEQFF. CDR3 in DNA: TGCGCCAGCAGCCGGACGTCGACAGGGGTTAATGAGCAGTTCTTC.

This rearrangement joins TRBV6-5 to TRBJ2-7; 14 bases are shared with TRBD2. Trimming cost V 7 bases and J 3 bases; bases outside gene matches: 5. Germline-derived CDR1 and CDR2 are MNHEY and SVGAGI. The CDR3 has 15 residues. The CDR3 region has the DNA TGTGCCAGCAAGGTAGGGACTAGCGGGGGCTACGAGCAGTACGTC. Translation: CASKVGTSGGYEQYV.

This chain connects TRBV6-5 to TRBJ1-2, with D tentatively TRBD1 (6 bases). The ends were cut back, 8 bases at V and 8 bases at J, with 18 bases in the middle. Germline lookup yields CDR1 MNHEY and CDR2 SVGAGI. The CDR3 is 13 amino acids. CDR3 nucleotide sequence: TGTGCCAGCTCAAAGGAGGCCCAGGGGGGCTACACCTTC. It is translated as CASSKEAQGGYTF.

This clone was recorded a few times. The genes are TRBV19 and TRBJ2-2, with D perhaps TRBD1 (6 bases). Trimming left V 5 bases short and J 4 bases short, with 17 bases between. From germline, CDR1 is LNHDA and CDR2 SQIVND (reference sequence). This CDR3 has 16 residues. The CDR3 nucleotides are TGTGCCAGTAGTTCAAGACAGGTTTTCTCCACCGGGGAGCTGTTTTTT. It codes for CASSSRQVFSTGELFF.

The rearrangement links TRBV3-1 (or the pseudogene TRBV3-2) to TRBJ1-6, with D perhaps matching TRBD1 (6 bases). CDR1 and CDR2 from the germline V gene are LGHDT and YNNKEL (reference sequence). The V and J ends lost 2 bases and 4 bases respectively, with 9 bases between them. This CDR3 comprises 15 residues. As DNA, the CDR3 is TGTGCCAGCAGCCAACCTACAGGGTATAATTCACCCCTCCACTTT. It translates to CASSQPTGYNSPLHF.

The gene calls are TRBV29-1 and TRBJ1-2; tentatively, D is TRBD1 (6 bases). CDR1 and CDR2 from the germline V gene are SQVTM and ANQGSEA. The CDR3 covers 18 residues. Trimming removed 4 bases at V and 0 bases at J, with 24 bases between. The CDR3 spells CSVGWRYLTGIPNYGYTF. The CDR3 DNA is TGCAGCGTTGGATGGAGATATCTAACAGGGATACCTAACTATGGCTACACCTTC. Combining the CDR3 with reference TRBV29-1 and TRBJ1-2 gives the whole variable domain SAVISQKPSRDICQRGTSLTIQCQVDSQVTMMFWYRQQPGQSLTLIATANQGSEATYESGFVIDKFPISRPNLTFSTLTVSNMSPEDSSIYLCSVGWRYLTGIPNYGYTFGSGTRLTVV.

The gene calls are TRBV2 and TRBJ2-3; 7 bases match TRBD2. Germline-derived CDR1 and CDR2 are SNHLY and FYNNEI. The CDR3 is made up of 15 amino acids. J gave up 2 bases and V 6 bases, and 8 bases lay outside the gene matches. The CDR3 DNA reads TGTGCCAGCAGCGCTAGCGGAACCTCCACAGATACGCAGTATTTT. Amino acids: CASSASGTSTDTQYF.

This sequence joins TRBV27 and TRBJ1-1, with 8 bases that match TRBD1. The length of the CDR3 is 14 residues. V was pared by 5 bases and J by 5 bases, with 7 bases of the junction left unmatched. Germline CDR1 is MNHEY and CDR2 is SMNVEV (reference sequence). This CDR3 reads CASSKWTGRTEAFF. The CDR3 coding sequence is TGTGCCAGCAGTAAATGGACAGGGAGGACTGAAGCTTTCTTT.

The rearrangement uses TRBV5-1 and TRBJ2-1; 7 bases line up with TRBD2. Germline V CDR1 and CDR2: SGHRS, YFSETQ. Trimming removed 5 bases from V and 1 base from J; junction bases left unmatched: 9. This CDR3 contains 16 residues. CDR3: CASREKSGASYNEQFF. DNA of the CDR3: TGCGCCAGCAGAGAAAAAAGCGGGGCTTCCTACAATGAGCAGTTCTTC.

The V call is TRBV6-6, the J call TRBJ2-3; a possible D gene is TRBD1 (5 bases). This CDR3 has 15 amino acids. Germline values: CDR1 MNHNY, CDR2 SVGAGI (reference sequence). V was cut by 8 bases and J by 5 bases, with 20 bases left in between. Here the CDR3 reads CASSEGAVLGDTQYF. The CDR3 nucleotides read TGTGCCAGCTCCGAAGGGGCAGTGTTGGGAGATACGCAGTATTTT.